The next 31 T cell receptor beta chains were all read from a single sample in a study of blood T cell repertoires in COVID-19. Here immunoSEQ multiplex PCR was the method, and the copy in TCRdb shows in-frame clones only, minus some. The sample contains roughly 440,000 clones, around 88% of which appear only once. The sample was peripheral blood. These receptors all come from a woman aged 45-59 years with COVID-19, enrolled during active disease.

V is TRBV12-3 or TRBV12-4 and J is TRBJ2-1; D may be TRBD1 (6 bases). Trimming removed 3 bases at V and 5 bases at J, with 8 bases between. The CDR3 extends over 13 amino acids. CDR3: CASSLAGDNEQFF. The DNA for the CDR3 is TGTGCCAGCAGTTTGGCAGGGGACAATGAGCAGTTCTTC.

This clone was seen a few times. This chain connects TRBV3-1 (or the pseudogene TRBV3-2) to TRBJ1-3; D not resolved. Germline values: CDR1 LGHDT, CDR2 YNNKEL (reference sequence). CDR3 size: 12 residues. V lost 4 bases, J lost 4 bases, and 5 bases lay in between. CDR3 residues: CASSRAGNTIYF. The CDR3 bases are TGTGCCAGCAGCCGGGCCGGAAACACCATATATTTT.

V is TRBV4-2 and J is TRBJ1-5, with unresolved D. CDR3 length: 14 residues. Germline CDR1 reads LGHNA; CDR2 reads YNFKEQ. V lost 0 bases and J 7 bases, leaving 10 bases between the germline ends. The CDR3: CASSQDWGGQPQHF. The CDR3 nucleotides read TGTGCCAGCAGCCAAGATTGGGGAGGCCAGCCCCAGCATTTT.

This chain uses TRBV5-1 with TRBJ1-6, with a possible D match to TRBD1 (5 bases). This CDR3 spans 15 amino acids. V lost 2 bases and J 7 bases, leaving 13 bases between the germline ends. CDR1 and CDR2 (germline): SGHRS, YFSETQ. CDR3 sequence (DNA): TGCGCCAGCAGCTTAATGGGACTACAGAATTCACCCCTCCACTTT. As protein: CASSLMGLQNSPLHF.

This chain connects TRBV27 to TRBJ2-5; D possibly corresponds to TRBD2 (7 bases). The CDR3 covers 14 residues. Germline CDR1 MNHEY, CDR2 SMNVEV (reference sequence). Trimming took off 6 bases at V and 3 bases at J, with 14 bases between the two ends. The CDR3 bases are TGTGCCAGCAGCCGTGGGGGGGCTGAAGAGACCCAGTACTTC. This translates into CASSRGGAEETQYF.

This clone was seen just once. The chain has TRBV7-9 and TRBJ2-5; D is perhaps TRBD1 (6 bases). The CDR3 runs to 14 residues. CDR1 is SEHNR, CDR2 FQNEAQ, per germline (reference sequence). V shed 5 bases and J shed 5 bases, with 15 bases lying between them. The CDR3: CASSPAGTRETQYF. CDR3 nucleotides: TGTGCCAGCAGCCCCGCTGGGACACGGGAGACCCAGTACTTC.

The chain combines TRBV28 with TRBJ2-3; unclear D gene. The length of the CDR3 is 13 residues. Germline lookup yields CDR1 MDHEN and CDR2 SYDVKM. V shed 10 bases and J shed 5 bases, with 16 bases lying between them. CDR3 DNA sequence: TGTGCCATCCGCGGCTCCTTACAAGATACGCAGTATTTT. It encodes CAIRGSLQDTQYF.

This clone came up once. The CDR3 here is CASSRDTWEQFF. The CDR3, as DNA: TGCGCCAGCAGCAGAGACACATGGGAGCAGTTCTTC. The V gene is TRBV5-1, the J gene TRBJ2-1; D uncertain. CDR3 length: 12 residues. Deletions cut 4 bases from V and 10 bases from J, with 12 bases between. The germline V gene has CDR1 SGHRS and CDR2 YFSETQ.

CDR3 nucleotides: TGTGCCTGGAGTGTACTGAGAGAGACCCAGTACTTC. Protein product: CAWSVLRETQYF. V usage is TRBV30 and J usage is TRBJ2-5; D gene unclear. Trimming removed 0 bases from V and 4 bases from J, with 6 bases in between. The CDR3 sequence is 12 residues long. Germline CDR1 is GTSNPN and CDR2 is SVGIG (reference sequence).

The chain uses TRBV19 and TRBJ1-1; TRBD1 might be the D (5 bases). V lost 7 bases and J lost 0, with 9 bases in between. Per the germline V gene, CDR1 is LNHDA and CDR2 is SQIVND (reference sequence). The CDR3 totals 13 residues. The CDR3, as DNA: TGTGCCAGTACAGGGCAGGTGAACACTGAAGCTTTCTTT. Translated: CASTGQVNTEAFF.

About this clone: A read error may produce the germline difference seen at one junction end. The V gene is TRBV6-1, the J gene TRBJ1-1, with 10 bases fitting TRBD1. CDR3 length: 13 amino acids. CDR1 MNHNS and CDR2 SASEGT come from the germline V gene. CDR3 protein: CASSEGDRGVITF. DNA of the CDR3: TGTGCCAGCAGTGAGGGGGACAGGGGCGTTATTACGTTT.

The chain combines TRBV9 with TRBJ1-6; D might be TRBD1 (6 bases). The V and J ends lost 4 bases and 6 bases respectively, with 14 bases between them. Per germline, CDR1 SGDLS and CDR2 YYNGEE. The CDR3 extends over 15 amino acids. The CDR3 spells CASSSWTESNSPLHF. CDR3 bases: TGTGCCAGCAGCTCCTGGACAGAGTCTAATTCACCCCTCCACTTT.

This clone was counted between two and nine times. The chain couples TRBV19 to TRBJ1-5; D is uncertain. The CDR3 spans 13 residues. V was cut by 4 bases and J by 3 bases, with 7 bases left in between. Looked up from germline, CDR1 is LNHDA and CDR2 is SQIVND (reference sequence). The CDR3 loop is CASSRQVNQPQHF. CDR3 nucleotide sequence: TGTGCCAGTAGTAGGCAGGTCAATCAGCCCCAGCATTTT.

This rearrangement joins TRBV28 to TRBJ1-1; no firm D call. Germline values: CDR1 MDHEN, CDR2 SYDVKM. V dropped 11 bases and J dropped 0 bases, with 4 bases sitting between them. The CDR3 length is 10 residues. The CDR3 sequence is CASMNTEAFF. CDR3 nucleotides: TGTGCCTCAATGAACACTGAAGCTTTCTTT.

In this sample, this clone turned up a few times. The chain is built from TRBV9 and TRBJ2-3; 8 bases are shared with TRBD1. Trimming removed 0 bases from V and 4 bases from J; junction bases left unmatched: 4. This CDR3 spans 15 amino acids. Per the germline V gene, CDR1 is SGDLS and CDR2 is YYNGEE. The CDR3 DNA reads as TGTGCCAGCAGCGTAGCTCCGACAGGGGCAGATACGCAGTATTTT. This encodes CASSVAPTGADTQYF.

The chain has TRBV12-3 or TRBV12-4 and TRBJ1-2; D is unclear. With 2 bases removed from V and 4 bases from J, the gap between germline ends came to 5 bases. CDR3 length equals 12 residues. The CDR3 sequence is CASSLQIYGYTF. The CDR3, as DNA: TGTGCCAGCAGTTTACAGATCTATGGCTACACCTTC.

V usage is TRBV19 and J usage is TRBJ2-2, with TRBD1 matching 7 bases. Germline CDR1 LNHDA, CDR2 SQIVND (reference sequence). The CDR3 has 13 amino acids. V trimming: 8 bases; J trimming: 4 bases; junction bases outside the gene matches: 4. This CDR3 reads CASDRVGTGELFF. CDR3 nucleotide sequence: TGTGCCAGTGACAGGGTGGGCACCGGGGAGCTGTTTTTT.

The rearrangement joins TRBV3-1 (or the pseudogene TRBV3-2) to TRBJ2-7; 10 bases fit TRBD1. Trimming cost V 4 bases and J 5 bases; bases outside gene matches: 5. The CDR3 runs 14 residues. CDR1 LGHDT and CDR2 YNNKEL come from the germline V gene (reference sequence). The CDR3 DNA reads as TGTGCCAGCAGCCCGGCCGGGACAGGGGACGAGCAGTACTTC. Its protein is CASSPAGTGDEQYF.

CDR3 DNA sequence: TGTGCCAGCAGACCACCTAGCGGGGGTACAGATACGCAGTATTTT. Translated: CASRPPSGGTDTQYF. The chain is built from TRBV5-4 and TRBJ2-3, with 10 bases identical to TRBD2. The CDR3 has 15 residues. J was trimmed by 3 bases and V by 5 bases; bases with no gene match: 6. Germline V gene lookup returns CDR1 SGHNT and CDR2 YYREEE (reference sequence).

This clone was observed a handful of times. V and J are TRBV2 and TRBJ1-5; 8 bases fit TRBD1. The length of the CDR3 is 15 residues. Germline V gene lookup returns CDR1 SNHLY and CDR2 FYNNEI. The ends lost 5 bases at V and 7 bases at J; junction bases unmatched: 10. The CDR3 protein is CASSLRSGGVQPQHF. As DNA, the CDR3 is TGTGCCAGCAGTCTAAGGTCAGGGGGCGTACAGCCCCAGCATTTT.

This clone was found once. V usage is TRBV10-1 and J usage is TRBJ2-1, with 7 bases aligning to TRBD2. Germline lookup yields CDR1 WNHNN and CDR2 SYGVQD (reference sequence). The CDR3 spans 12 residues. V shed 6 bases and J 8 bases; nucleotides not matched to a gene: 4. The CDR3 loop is CASSKGRDEQFF. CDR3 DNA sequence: TGCGCCAGCAGCAAAGGGAGGGATGAGCAGTTCTTC.

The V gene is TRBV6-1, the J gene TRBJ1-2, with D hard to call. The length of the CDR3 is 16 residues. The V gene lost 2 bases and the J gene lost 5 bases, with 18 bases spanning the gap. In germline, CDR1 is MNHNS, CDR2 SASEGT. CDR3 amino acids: CASSEFSAGDPYGYTF. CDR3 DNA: TGTGCCAGCAGTGAATTTTCGGCGGGAGACCCATATGGCTACACCTTC.

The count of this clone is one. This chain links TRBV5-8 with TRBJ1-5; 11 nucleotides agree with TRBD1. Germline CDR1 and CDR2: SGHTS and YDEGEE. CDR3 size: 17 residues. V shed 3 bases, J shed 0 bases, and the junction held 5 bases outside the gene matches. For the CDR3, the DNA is TGTGCCAGCAGCTACGGACAGGGGGCATATAGCAATCAGCCCCAGCATTTT. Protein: CASSYGQGAYSNQPQHF.

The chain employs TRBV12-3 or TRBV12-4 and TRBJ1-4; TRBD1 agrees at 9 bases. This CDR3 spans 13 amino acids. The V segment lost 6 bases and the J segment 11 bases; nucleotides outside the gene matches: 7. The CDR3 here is CASRMGTGNKLFF. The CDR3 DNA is TGTGCCAGCAGGATGGGGACAGGGAATAAACTGTTTTTT.

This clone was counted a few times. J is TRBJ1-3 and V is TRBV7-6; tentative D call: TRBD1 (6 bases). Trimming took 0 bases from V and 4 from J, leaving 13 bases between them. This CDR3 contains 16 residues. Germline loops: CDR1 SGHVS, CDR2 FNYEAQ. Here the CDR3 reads CASSLAKSGTGNTIYF. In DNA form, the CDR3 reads TGTGCCAGCAGCTTAGCGAAGTCAGGGACAGGAAACACCATATATTTT.

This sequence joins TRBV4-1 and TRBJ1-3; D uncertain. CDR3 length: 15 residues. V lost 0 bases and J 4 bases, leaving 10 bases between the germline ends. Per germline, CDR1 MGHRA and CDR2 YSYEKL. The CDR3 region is CASSQDSSVGNTIYF. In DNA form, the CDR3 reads TGCGCCAGCAGCCAAGATTCCAGCGTCGGAAACACCATATATTTT.

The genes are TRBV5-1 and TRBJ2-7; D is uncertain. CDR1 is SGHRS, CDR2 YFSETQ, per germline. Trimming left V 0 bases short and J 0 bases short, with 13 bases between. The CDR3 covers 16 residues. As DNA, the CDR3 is TGCGCCAGCAGCTTGGCCGGTCCCCAATACTCCTACGAGCAGTACTTC. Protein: CASSLAGPQYSYEQYF.

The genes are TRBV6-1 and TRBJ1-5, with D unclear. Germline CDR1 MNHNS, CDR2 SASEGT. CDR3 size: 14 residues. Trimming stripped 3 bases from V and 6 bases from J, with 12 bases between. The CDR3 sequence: CASSDSQAGQPQHF. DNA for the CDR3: TGTGCCAGCAGTGATTCCCAGGCGGGTCAGCCCCAGCATTTT.

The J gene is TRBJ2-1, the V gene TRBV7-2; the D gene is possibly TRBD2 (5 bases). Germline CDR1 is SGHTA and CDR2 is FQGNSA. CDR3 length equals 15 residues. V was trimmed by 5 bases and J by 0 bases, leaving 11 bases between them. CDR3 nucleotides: TGTGCCAGCAGCATCGGGGTGCGCTCCTACAATGAGCAGTTCTTC. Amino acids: CASSIGVRSYNEQFF.

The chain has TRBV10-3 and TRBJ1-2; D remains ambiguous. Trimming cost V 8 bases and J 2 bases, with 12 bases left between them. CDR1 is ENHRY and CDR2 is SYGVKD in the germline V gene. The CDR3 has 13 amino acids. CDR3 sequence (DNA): TGTGCCATCTCGGCTCCGGGGAACTATGGCTACACCTTC. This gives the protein CAISAPGNYGYTF.

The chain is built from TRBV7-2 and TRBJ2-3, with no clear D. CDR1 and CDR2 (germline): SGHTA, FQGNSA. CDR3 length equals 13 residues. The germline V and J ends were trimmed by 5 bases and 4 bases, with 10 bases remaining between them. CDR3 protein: CASSPRVADTQYF. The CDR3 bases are TGTGCCAGCAGCCCTAGAGTGGCAGATACGCAGTATTTT.